This TCR beta chain stems from a study of monozygotic twins with inflammatory bowel disease. The V gene's germline CDR1 is GTSNPN and CDR2 SVGIG (reference sequence). The CDR3 spans 14 residues. The authors drew approximately 2.4 ml of blood from each donor. Reprocessing the 5' RACE reads, TCRdb reports a single entry for every CDR3 protein and omits DNA. This sample's table has over 100,000 distinct CDR3 sequences. This clonotype was sampled from a human donor with ulcerative colitis or Crohn's disease, or a healthy co-twin of an affected twin (not recorded which). The chain recombines TRBV30 with TRBJ1-1; TCRdb's assignment of TRBD1 cannot be checked, as there is no DNA. Sequenced: blood. The CDR3 here is CAWSLLAGTTEAFF.